The next 29 T cell receptor beta chains were all read from a single sample in a study of T cells in Graves' hyperthyroidism and ophthalmopathy. The TCR beta CDR3 regions underwent amplification using RNA transcripts as the source. TCR CDR3 regions were first amplified by RT-PCR with HTBI primers. TCRdb processed the multiplex PCR reads anew with MiXCR; each CDR3 protein has one entry. Of around 340,000 distinct CDR3 sequences in the sample, about a sixth are singletons; the top ten hold approximately 35%. Sample: blood. All receptors derive from a woman aged 25 to 39 with Graves' hyperthyroidism that later progressed to Graves' ophthalmopathy.

This clonotype was seen ten or more times. V is TRBV5-1 and J is TRBJ2-1, with 14 bases that match TRBD2. The germline V gene has CDR1 SGHRS and CDR2 YFSETQ. This CDR3 spans 14 amino acids. V shed 4 bases and J 8 bases; nucleotides not matched to a gene: 2. The CDR3 loop reads CASSKGLAGDEQFF. The CDR3 coding sequence is TGCGCCAGCAGCAAGGGACTAGCGGGAGATGAGCAGTTCTTC.

This clonotype was picked up many times. The chain links TRBV5-1 to TRBJ1-4; D is undetermined. Germline V gene sequence: CDR1 SGHRS, CDR2 YFSETQ. The V end was cut by 1 base, the J end by 6 bases, with 10 bases between. The CDR3 runs 14 residues. The CDR3 bases are TGCGCCAGCAGCTTGTCCACCCTTGATGAAAAACTGTTTTTT. The encoded protein is CASSLSTLDEKLFF.

The chain is built from TRBV7-9 and TRBJ2-1; 13 nucleotides line up with TRBD2. Germline trimming cut 1 base from V and 6 bases from J; bases unmatched to any gene: 18. The CDR3 contains 21 residues. The V gene's germline CDR1 is SEHNR and CDR2 FQNEAQ (reference sequence). The CDR3 protein is CASSLVFSPLAGGPRFNEQFF. CDR3 DNA: TGTGCCAGCAGCTTAGTTTTCTCCCCACTAGCGGGGGGGCCTCGTTTCAATGAGCAGTTCTTC.

There are many counts of this clonotype. V usage is TRBV20-1 and J usage is TRBJ2-1; D perhaps matches TRBD2 (6 bases). Germline assignment: CDR1 DFQATT and CDR2 SNEGSKA (reference sequence). V was shortened by 3 bases and J by 0 bases, with 12 bases between the two germline ends. CDR3 size: 15 residues. The CDR3 nucleotides read TGCAGTGCTAGGATTAGCGGTAGCTCCTACAATGAGCAGTTCTTC. Translating gives CSARISGSSYNEQFF.

This clonotype was seen more than once but under ten times. The V gene is TRBV27, the J gene TRBJ2-1, with 7 nucleotides matching TRBD2. With V trimmed by 3 bases and J by 5 bases, 7 bases remained unmatched. The V gene's germline CDR1 is MNHEY and CDR2 SMNVEV (reference sequence). There are 15 residues in the CDR3. The CDR3 DNA reads as TGTGCCAGCAGTTTCGGGAGGACCACTCACAATGAGCAGTTCTTC. Protein product: CASSFGRTTHNEQFF.

As regards this clonotype: A read error may account for a junction end that differs from germline. The chain uses TRBV4-1 and TRBJ2-3; 9 positions agree with TRBD2. The CDR3 totals 14 residues. Germline V gene sequence: CDR1 MGHRA, CDR2 YSYEKL. CDR3 DNA sequence: TGCGCCAGCAGCTGGCGGGAGGGCGCAGATACGCAATATTTT. Its translation is CASSWREGADTQYF.

The table lists this clonotype with a few counts. The chain carries TRBV3-1 and TRBJ2-2; D not resolved. V shed 1 base and J shed 4 bases, with 10 bases lying between them. From germline, CDR1 is LGHDT and CDR2 YNNKEL (reference sequence). The CDR3 sequence is 15 residues long. The CDR3 DNA is TGTGCCAGCAGCCAAGTTTCCAGTCCCACCGGGGAGCTGTTTTTT. Translating it yields CASSQVSSPTGELFF.

This clonotype turned up a few times. The chain combines TRBV15 with TRBJ2-5; 11 bases line up with TRBD2. The CDR3 spans 17 residues. Germline CDR1 is LNHNV and CDR2 is YYDKDF (reference sequence). With V trimmed by 0 bases and J by 1 base, 4 bases remained unmatched. The CDR3 reads CATSRDWGTSGQETQYF. CDR3 nucleotide sequence: TGTGCCACCAGCAGAGATTGGGGGACTAGCGGCCAAGAGACCCAGTACTTC.

This clonotype was seen repeatedly, ten times or more. The chain uses TRBV7-9 and TRBJ1-1; no reliable D call. This CDR3 region has 17 residues. CDR1 SEHNR and CDR2 FQNEAQ come from the germline V gene (reference sequence). Trimming took 7 bases from V and 4 from J, leaving 25 bases between them. The chain's CDR3 is CASNLPAASEGGTEAFF. Here the CDR3 DNA reads TGTGCCAGCAACTTGCCAGCGGCGAGTGAGGGTGGCACTGAAGCTTTCTTT.

Ten or more counts support this clonotype. The chain couples TRBV20-1 to TRBJ1-2; D not resolved. From germline, CDR1 is DFQATT and CDR2 SNEGSKA (reference sequence). The V gene lost 8 bases and the J gene lost 3 bases, with 13 bases spanning the gap. The CDR3 extends over 12 amino acids. The CDR3 sequence: CSSQAEDYGYTF. The CDR3 bases are TGCAGTTCTCAAGCGGAAGACTATGGCTACACCTTC.

This clonotype was detected a few times. J is TRBJ1-4 and V is TRBV4-1; D is unclear. The V gene's germline CDR1 is MGHRA and CDR2 YSYEKL. V shed 0 bases and J shed 8 bases, with 10 bases lying between them. The CDR3 runs 14 residues. The CDR3 protein is CASSQEFRVEKLFF. The DNA of the CDR3 is TGCGCCAGCAGCCAAGAATTCCGGGTCGAAAAACTGTTTTTT.

This chain links TRBV7-2 with TRBJ1-5; unclear D gene. The V gene's germline CDR1 is SGHTA and CDR2 FQGNSA. V was trimmed by 5 bases and J by 4 bases, leaving 9 bases between them. The CDR3 sequence is 13 residues long. CDR3 amino acids: CASSLLINQPQHF. The CDR3 nucleotides read TGTGCCAGCAGCCTCCTCATAAATCAGCCCCAGCATTTT.

This clonotype was seen repeatedly, ten times or more. The chain combines TRBV19 with TRBJ1-6; unclear D gene. The CDR3 is 14 amino acids. Germline V gene data show CDR1 as LNHDA and CDR2 as SQIVND (reference sequence). With 0 bases removed from V and 8 bases from J, the gap between germline ends came to 8 bases. The CDR3 loop reads CASSIENDYSPLHF. CDR3 nucleotides: TGTGCCAGTAGTATAGAGAACGATTATTCACCCCTCCACTTT.

This clonotype was counted ten times or more. This chain joins TRBV11-2 and TRBJ1-2; no firm D call. CDR3 size: 13 residues. V lost 8 bases and J lost 2, with 12 bases in between. From germline, CDR1 is SGHAT and CDR2 FQNNGV. This CDR3 reads CASSAVQNYGYTF. The CDR3 bases are TGTGCCAGCTCTGCAGTGCAGAACTATGGCTACACCTTC.

This rearrangement joins TRBV6-5 to TRBJ2-2, with TRBD2 identical over 10 bases. Trimming removed 5 bases from V and 7 bases from J; junction bases left unmatched: 7. There are 15 residues in the CDR3. Per the germline V gene, CDR1 is MNHEY and CDR2 is SVGAGI. DNA of the CDR3: TGTGCCAGCAGTACTAGCGGGGACAGTAGCGGGGAGCTGTTTTTT. This translates into CASSTSGDSSGELFF.

The V and J genes are TRBV10-3 and TRBJ2-1; 7 nucleotides agree with TRBD1. CDR1 and CDR2 from the germline V gene are ENHRY and SYGVKD. Trimming took 10 bases from V and 7 from J; bases not matched to a gene: 10. This CDR3 is built from 13 residues. CDR3 DNA: TGTGCCACCCGGGACAGTACCCTTAATGAGCAGTTCTTC. This gives the protein CATRDSTLNEQFF.

This clonotype was counted ten times or more. CDR3 in DNA: TGTGCCAGCAGTTACGGGGGCACCACTGAAGCTTTCTTT. Translated: CASSYGGTTEAFF. This sequence joins TRBV6-5 and TRBJ1-1; maybe TRBD1 (6 bases). Germline V gene sequence: CDR1 MNHEY, CDR2 SVGAGI. Trimming cost V 2 bases and J 4 bases, with 8 bases left between them. The CDR3 is 13 amino acids.

This chain joins TRBV29-1 and TRBJ2-7, with D hard to call. CDR1 SQVTM and CDR2 ANQGSEA come from the germline V gene. The CDR3 has 13 residues. V was shortened by 0 bases and J by 1 base, with 7 bases between the two germline ends. Written as DNA, the CDR3 is TGCAGCGTTGAAGATAGGGTATCCTACGAGCAGTACTTC. Its protein is CSVEDRVSYEQYF.

This clonotype was seen repeatedly, ten times or more. The chain uses TRBV20-1 and TRBJ2-1; D perhaps matches TRBD1 (5 bases). The germline V gene encodes CDR1 DFQATT and CDR2 SNEGSKA (reference sequence). The CDR3 is 12 residues long. V was trimmed by 3 bases and J by 7 bases, leaving 10 bases between them. In DNA, the CDR3 is TGCAGTGCTAGTATGGGGCGAAATGAGCAGTTCTTC. Protein sequence: CSASMGRNEQFF.

The rearrangement joins TRBV5-1 to TRBJ2-5, with D possibly TRBD1 on 6 matching bases. The CDR3 loop spans 15 amino acids. Trimming cost V 0 bases and J 2 bases, with 11 bases left between them. In germline, CDR1 is SGHRS, CDR2 YFSETQ. CDR3 protein: CASSLATGQQETQYF. CDR3 nucleotides: TGCGCCAGCAGCTTGGCGACAGGCCAACAAGAGACCCAGTACTTC. The entire variable domain, with the rest obtained from reference TRBV5-1 and TRBJ2-5, is as follows: KAGVTQTPRYLIKTRGQQVTLSCSPISGHRSVSWYQQTPGQGLQFLFEYFSETQRNKGNFPGRFSGRQFSNSRSEMNVSTLELGDSALYLCASSLATGQQETQYFGPGTRLLVL.

The chain carries TRBV7-2 and TRBJ2-1; D may be TRBD1 (6 bases). CDR3 length: 15 residues. The germline gives CDR1 SGHTA, CDR2 FQGNSA. V was clipped by 5 bases and J by 10 bases, with 21 bases between them. The CDR3 sequence is CASSPGTSYLQEQFF. CDR3 nucleotides: TGTGCCAGCAGCCCCGGGACATCTTACCTCCAGGAGCAGTTCTTC.

This clonotype was counted at least ten times. The chain uses TRBV15 and TRBJ2-1; 10 nucleotides match TRBD2. CDR3 length equals 15 residues. The junction had 2 bases not matched to a gene; V was cut back by 0 bases and J by 6 bases. Germline V lookup: CDR1 LNHNV, CDR2 YYDKDF (reference sequence). Here the CDR3 reads CATSREAGGPNEQFF. CDR3 DNA sequence: TGTGCCACCAGCAGAGAAGCGGGGGGGCCCAATGAGCAGTTCTTC.

The chain is built from TRBV7-2 and TRBJ1-2; D call uncertain. V lost 2 bases, J lost 1 base, and 17 bases lay in between. The CDR3 spans 17 residues. In germline, CDR1 is SGHTA, CDR2 FQGNSA. CDR3 sequence (DNA): TGTGCCAGCAGCTTATATTGGTACGGCCTAGATAACTATGGCTACACCTTC. Protein: CASSLYWYGLDNYGYTF.

J is TRBJ2-2 and V is TRBV7-8, with 13 bases identical to TRBD2. Germline lookup yields CDR1 SGHVS and CDR2 FQNEAQ. CDR3 length equals 19 residues. V shed 6 bases and J 6 bases; nucleotides not matched to a gene: 16. The CDR3 loop is CASSKGTSGMEIIPGELFF. CDR3 in DNA: TGTGCCAGCAGTAAAGGGACTAGCGGGATGGAAATTATCCCCGGGGAGCTGTTTTTT.

The chain is built from TRBV15 and TRBJ2-7, with D perhaps matching TRBD1 or TRBD2 (5 bases each). The CDR3 consists of 14 residues. V gave up 0 bases and J gave up 2 bases, with 8 bases separating them. Looked up from germline, CDR1 is LNHNV and CDR2 is YYDKDF (reference sequence). The CDR3 sequence: CATSRDQGAYEQYV. In DNA form, the CDR3 reads TGTGCCACCAGCAGAGATCAGGGAGCCTACGAGCAGTACGTC.

The chain is built from TRBV20-1 and TRBJ2-5; 8 bases fit TRBD1. There are 19 residues in the CDR3. V lost 4 bases and J lost 4; bases outside the gene matches: 23. Germline loops: CDR1 DFQATT, CDR2 SNEGSKA (reference sequence). The CDR3 bases are TGCAGTGCTATCATTCTGGGACCGTCAGGACAGGGCAGGAGAGAGACCCAGTACTTC. It is translated as CSAIILGPSGQGRRETQYF.

The V and J genes are TRBV11-1 and TRBJ2-4; D possibly corresponds to TRBD1 (5 bases). CDR1 is SGHAT and CDR2 is FQDESV in the germline V gene (reference sequence). The CDR3 has 14 amino acids. V was pared by 6 bases and J by 0 bases, with 9 bases between. CDR3 sequence (DNA): TGTGCCAGCAGTAGGGGTGTAGCCAAAAACATTCAGTACTTC. Translating it yields CASSRGVAKNIQYF. Looking up the rest from reference TRBV11-1 and TRBJ2-4 gives the full variable domain: EAEVAQSPRYKITEKSQAVAFWCDPISGHATLYWYRQILGQGPELLVQFQDESVVDDSQLPKDRFSAERLKGVDSTLKIQPAELGDSAMYLCASSRGVAKNIQYFGAGTRLSVL.

This clonotype was seen many times. The gene calls are TRBV29-1 and TRBJ2-7; no reliable D call. The length of the CDR3 is 13 residues. CDR1 is SQVTM, CDR2 ANQGSEA, per germline. V lost 5 bases and J 2 bases, leaving 13 bases between the germline ends. The CDR3 DNA reads as TGCAGCGTTCGATCGCCGTCGACCTACGAGCAGTACTTC. Encoded protein: CSVRSPSTYEQYF.

V usage is TRBV4-2 and J usage is TRBJ2-7, with D perhaps TRBD1 (5 bases). Germline loops: CDR1 LGHNA, CDR2 YNFKEQ. V dropped 0 bases and J dropped 0 bases, with 12 bases sitting between them. The CDR3 is 16 residues long. The CDR3 coding sequence is TGTGCCAGCAGCCAAGAAACACAGGTAGCCTCCTACGAGCAGTACTTC. It codes for CASSQETQVASYEQYF.